This T cell receptor beta chain was profiled in a study of shared clonotypes between healthy human individuals. As for this clone: Antigen: not known.

The germline V gene encodes CDR1 SGHDT and CDR2 YYEEEE. The CDR3 extends over 15 amino acids. Measured with immunoSEQ multiplex PCR; TCRdb has only the in-frame clones, and not every one. The table includes fewer than 2.5 million clones, 80% to 95% detected once. Study observations and caveats: All-four-donor shared clonotypes had higher generation probabilities than non-shared clonotypes did.

Sequenced input: naive CD4+ T cells from PBMCs. Subset given: CD45RA+ positively selected. The chain uses TRBV5-6 and TRBJ2-5; weak D call: TRBD2 (5 bases). The J call may be wrong; the DNA end is better matched by TRBJ2-7. This sequence originates from a man between 18 and 35 years old in good health. Some clones in this sample may be carry-over from other donors' samples. The CDR3 region has the DNA TGTGCCAGCAGCTTGCTAGCTTCCGACTTTCGCGAGCAGTACTTC. Protein sequence: CASSLLASDFREQYF.